A single sample gave rise to the 27 T cell receptor beta chains below, sequenced in a study of PD-1 blockade in classical Hodgkin lymphoma. Exposure to brentuximab vedotin varied, and each patient had relapsed following autologous stem cell transplantation. TCRdb's copy holds only in-frame clones and misses some; the assay was immunoSEQ multiplex PCR. Among approximately 11,000 clones listed, roughly 79% were seen once. The starting material was peripheral blood mononuclear cells (PBMCs), obtained before the second cycle of nivolumab. Receptors were obtained from a human donor with classical Hodgkin lymphoma.

V is TRBV7-2 and J is TRBJ1-1, with 12 bases fitting TRBD1. The CDR3 loop spans 17 amino acids. V trimming: 5 bases; J trimming: 6 bases; junction bases outside the gene matches: 13. CDR1 is SGHTA and CDR2 is FQGNSA in the germline V gene. CDR3: CASSRTGQGALRSEAFF. DNA for the CDR3: TGTGCCAGCAGCAGAACGGGACAGGGGGCTCTGAGGTCTGAAGCTTTCTTT.

Points on this clone: The same CDR3 can be traced to other DNA sequences in this sample. The rearrangement uses TRBV5-1 and TRBJ2-7, with 7 bases fitting TRBD1. Trimming at V came to 4 bases and at J to 2 bases, leaving 6 bases not matched to a gene. The CDR3 contains 14 residues. The germline V gene has CDR1 SGHRS and CDR2 YFSETQ. CDR3 sequence (DNA): TGCGCCAGCAGCCGGGACAGTAAAGCCTACGAGCAGTACTTC. It encodes CASSRDSKAYEQYF.

V and J are TRBV27 and TRBJ2-7; 8 bases are a match to TRBD1. Trimming took 3 bases from V and 0 from J; bases not matched to a gene: 1. Germline V gene lookup returns CDR1 MNHEY and CDR2 SMNVEV (reference sequence). CDR3 length equals 14 residues. CDR3 bases: TGTGCCAGCAGTTTCGGACAGGGCTCCTACGAGCAGTACTTC. Translating gives CASSFGQGSYEQYF.

This rearrangement joins TRBV18 to TRBJ2-5; no firm D call. Germline CDR1 and CDR2: KGHSH and LQKENI. Trimming took 1 base from V and 4 from J, leaving 10 bases between them. The CDR3 extends over 14 amino acids. CDR3 DNA sequence: TGTGCCAGCTCACCACTTACTGGTGGAGAGACCCAGTACTTC. Translation gives CASSPLTGGETQYF.

This clone has a handful of counts. The genes are TRBV9 and TRBJ2-1; 7 nucleotides match TRBD2. The ends lost 0 bases at V and 7 bases at J; junction bases unmatched: 16. Germline V gene sequence: CDR1 SGDLS, CDR2 YYNGEE. This CDR3 is 18 amino acids long. The CDR3 is CASSVEVGMAGAPNEQFF. CDR3 in DNA: TGTGCCAGCAGCGTAGAGGTTGGGATGGCGGGAGCCCCTAATGAGCAGTTCTTC.

The rearrangement joins TRBV11-1 to TRBJ1-1; the D gene is possibly TRBD1 (6 bases). Germline CDR1 is SGHAT and CDR2 is FQDESV (reference sequence). This CDR3 is built from 13 residues. Trimming cost V 5 bases and J 5 bases, with 12 bases left between them. The CDR3 region has the DNA TGTGCCAGCAGCGCCTGGGGGCGGACTGAAGCTTTCTTT. Translation gives CASSAWGRTEAFF.

The chain links TRBV2 to TRBJ2-7; D is possibly TRBD2 (5 bases). The CDR3 totals 13 residues. V was cut by 7 bases and J by 3 bases, with 13 bases left in between. Looked up from germline, CDR1 is SNHLY and CDR2 is FYNNEI. CDR3 region: CASNLGRRYEQYF. CDR3 nucleotide sequence: TGTGCCAGCAATTTGGGGAGACGCTACGAGCAGTACTTC.

The gene calls are TRBV5-1 and TRBJ2-1, with 10 bases matching TRBD2. V lost 4 bases and J lost 0; bases outside the gene matches: 4. Germline V gene lookup returns CDR1 SGHRS and CDR2 YFSETQ. This CDR3 is built from 16 residues. In DNA, the CDR3 is TGCGCCAGCAGCCTACTAGCGGGGAGCTCCTACAATGAGCAGTTCTTC. Its translation is CASSLLAGSSYNEQFF.

This clone was seen only a few times. The gene calls are TRBV9 and TRBJ2-7; TRBD1 is a possible D gene (5 bases). CDR1 SGDLS and CDR2 YYNGEE come from the germline V gene. The CDR3 has 14 amino acids. V was shortened by 3 bases and J by 3 bases, with 13 bases between the two germline ends. The DNA for the CDR3 is TGTGCCAGCAGCGAGGGGAAGGGCTTCTACGAGCAGTACTTC. The encoded protein is CASSEGKGFYEQYF.

V gene TRBV7-6 combines with J gene TRBJ1-4; D unresolved. V dropped 1 base and J dropped 9 bases, with 9 bases sitting between them. This CDR3 comprises 13 residues. Germline CDR1 SGHVS, CDR2 FNYEAQ. In DNA form, the CDR3 reads TGTGCCAGCAGCTTAGGTACGGACCAAAAACTGTTTTTT. Its translation is CASSLGTDQKLFF.

V gene TRBV27 combines with J gene TRBJ1-6, with D perhaps matching TRBD1 (6 bases). Per germline, CDR1 MNHEY and CDR2 SMNVEV (reference sequence). The CDR3 totals 12 residues. V was clipped by 3 bases and J by 10 bases, with 7 bases between them. CDR3 DNA sequence: TGTGCCAGCAGTTTTGGGGGCTCACCCCTCCACTTT. This sequence encodes CASSFGGSPLHF.

V and J are TRBV13 and TRBJ1-2, with D perhaps TRBD1 (5 bases). V was pared by 1 base and J by 4 bases, with 16 bases between. Germline assignment: CDR1 PRHDT and CDR2 FYEKMQ (reference sequence). The CDR3 is made up of 16 amino acids. The CDR3 reads CASSLDFRRGFYGYTF. The CDR3 DNA is TGTGCCAGCAGCTTAGATTTCCGTAGGGGATTCTATGGCTACACCTTC.

The V and J genes are TRBV9 and TRBJ2-7; D not resolved. The CDR3 contains 14 residues. V was trimmed by 3 bases and J by 0 bases, leaving 10 bases between them. CDR1 and CDR2 from the germline V gene are SGDLS and YYNGEE. CDR3 sequence (DNA): TGTGCCAGCAGCGCAGGTCCAGGCTCCTACGAGCAGTACTTC. Amino acid sequence: CASSAGPGSYEQYF.

This clone appeared a single time. The gene calls are TRBV18 and TRBJ2-7; D uncertain. The germline V and J ends were trimmed by 2 bases and 0 bases, with 14 bases remaining between them. The CDR3 length is 16 residues. In germline, CDR1 is KGHSH, CDR2 LQKENI. CDR3 bases: TGTGCCAGCTCACCAATTATGGACGCCGACTCCTACGAGCAGTACTTC. Amino acid sequence: CASSPIMDADSYEQYF.

The chain employs TRBV28 and TRBJ2-7; D possibly corresponds to TRBD2 (6 bases). Germline V lookup: CDR1 MDHEN, CDR2 SYDVKM. V shed 6 bases and J shed 3 bases, with 15 bases lying between them. CDR3 length: 14 amino acids. The CDR3 sequence: CASRHPRDGYEQYF. CDR3 nucleotides: TGTGCCAGCAGACACCCGCGGGACGGCTACGAGCAGTACTTC.

The rearrangement uses TRBV9 and TRBJ2-5; D is perhaps TRBD2 (7 bases). From germline, CDR1 is SGDLS and CDR2 YYNGEE. The CDR3 is 13 residues long. V was clipped by 6 bases and J by 3 bases, with 12 bases between them. This CDR3 reads CASNRGGKETQYF. The DNA for the CDR3 is TGTGCCAGCAATAGGGGGGGTAAAGAGACCCAGTACTTC.

The chain is built from TRBV19 and TRBJ1-3; no clear D. Germline lookup yields CDR1 LNHDA and CDR2 SQIVND (reference sequence). The CDR3 is made up of 15 amino acids. Trimming stripped 7 bases from V and 0 bases from J, with 13 bases between. In DNA, the CDR3 is TGTGCCAGTATCGGGCTGCACTACTCTGGAAACACCATATATTTT. Translating it yields CASIGLHYSGNTIYF.

The chain links TRBV2 to TRBJ1-6; possibly TRBD1 for D (5 bases). The CDR3 has 16 amino acids. V was pared by 7 bases and J by 6 bases, with 19 bases between. Germline lookup yields CDR1 SNHLY and CDR2 FYNNEI. CDR3 coding DNA: TGTGCCAGCAAGACCCAGGGACTCTTCCCTAATTCACCCCTCCACTTT. Protein product: CASKTQGLFPNSPLHF.

CDR3 in DNA: TGTGCCAGCAGCGCGACCCATAACTATGGCTACACCTTC. It yields the protein CASSATHNYGYTF. The chain carries TRBV2 and TRBJ1-2; D gene ambiguous. CDR1 and CDR2 from the germline V gene are SNHLY and FYNNEI. V gave up 6 bases and J gave up 1 base, with 9 bases separating them. The length of the CDR3 is 13 residues.

The chain recombines TRBV4-1 with TRBJ2-2; possibly TRBD1 or TRBD2 for D (6 bases each). The CDR3 has 17 amino acids. CDR1 and CDR2 from the germline V gene are MGHRA and YSYEKL. V was cut by 1 base and J by 3 bases, with 15 bases left in between. The CDR3 sequence is CASSQVRGVSYTGELFF. In DNA, the CDR3 is TGCGCCAGCAGCCAAGTGAGGGGGGTATCGTACACCGGGGAGCTGTTTTTT.

The chain is built from TRBV28 and TRBJ2-5; D ambiguous. Trimming stripped 5 bases from V and 5 bases from J, with 15 bases between. The CDR3 extends over 14 amino acids. CDR1 MDHEN and CDR2 SYDVKM come from the germline V gene. The CDR3 reads CASSPPPRRETQYF. DNA for the CDR3: TGTGCCAGCAGTCCCCCCCCCAGGCGGGAGACCCAGTACTTC. Full variable domain (outside the CDR3, taken from reference TRBV28 and TRBJ2-5): DVKVTQSSRYLVKRTGEKVFLECVQDMDHENMFWYRQDPGLGLRLIYFSYDVKMKEKGDIPEGYSVSREKKERFSLILESASTNQTSMYLCASSPPPRRETQYFGPGTRLLVL.

This sequence joins TRBV15 and TRBJ1-3; possibly TRBD1 for D (6 bases). V was pared by 6 bases and J by 8 bases, with 17 bases between. The CDR3 runs 14 residues. From germline, CDR1 is LNHNV and CDR2 YYDKDF (reference sequence). The CDR3 spells CATSSPDKGDTIYF. DNA for the CDR3: TGTGCCACCAGTTCCCCAGATAAGGGGGACACCATATATTTT. The full variable domain, in which reference TRBV15 and TRBJ1-3 provide the parts outside the CDR3, is DAMVIQNPRYQVTQFGKPVTLSCSQTLNHNVMYWYQQKSSQAPKLLFHYYDKDFNNEADTPDNFQSRRPNTSFCFLDIRSPGLGDTAMYLCATSSPDKGDTIYFGEGSWLTVV.

This rearrangement joins TRBV11-2 to TRBJ2-7, with TRBD2 identical over 7 bases. V was pared by 3 bases and J by 0 bases, with 5 bases of the junction left unmatched. Germline V gene data show CDR1 as SGHAT and CDR2 as FQNNGV. The CDR3 is made up of 15 amino acids. CDR3 region: CASSLWSSGSYEQYF. The DNA of the CDR3 is TGTGCCAGCAGCTTGTGGTCTAGCGGCTCCTACGAGCAGTACTTC.

The rearrangement uses TRBV14 and TRBJ2-7, with 9 bases aligning to TRBD1. The germline gives CDR1 SGHDN, CDR2 FVKESK. The length of the CDR3 is 16 residues. Trimming at V came to 4 bases and at J to 5 bases, leaving 12 bases not matched to a gene. In nucleotides, the CDR3 is TGTGCCAGCAGCCCCCTCCGGGGGGACAGGGACCACGAGCAGTACTTC. Translating it yields CASSPLRGDRDHEQYF.

The genes are TRBV5-1 and TRBJ1-1; D possibly corresponds to TRBD1 (5 bases). CDR3 size: 15 residues. Germline CDR1 SGHRS, CDR2 YFSETQ. Trimming took off 1 base at V and 1 base at J, with 11 bases between the two ends. The CDR3 nucleotides are TGCGCCAGCAGCTTGATCCAGGGAGCGAACACTGAAGCTTTCTTT. The encoded protein is CASSLIQGANTEAFF.

The rearrangement joins TRBV7-3 to TRBJ2-5; TRBD2 matches 11 bases. Germline V CDR1 and CDR2: SGHTA, FQGTGA. The junction had 14 bases not matched to a gene; V was cut back by 5 bases and J by 6 bases. The CDR3 spans 17 residues. CDR3 amino acids: CASSQDSGRAALKTQYF. CDR3 nucleotide sequence: TGTGCCAGCAGCCAGGATAGCGGGAGGGCCGCTCTAAAGACCCAGTACTTC.

A single count supports this clone. This CDR3 is CASSLQGAFGYTF. The CDR3 DNA reads as TGCGCCAGCAGCTTGCAGGGGGCCTTTGGCTACACCTTC. This chain uses TRBV5-1 with TRBJ1-2, with 8 bases identical to TRBD1. The CDR3 loop spans 13 amino acids. V shed 1 base and J 7 bases; nucleotides not matched to a gene: 3. Germline lookup yields CDR1 SGHRS and CDR2 YFSETQ.